This passage covers 25 T cell receptor beta chains from one sample sequenced in a study of T cells and Merkel cell carcinoma outcomes. Sequencing was performed with immunoSEQ multiplex PCR; in TCRdb, only in-frame clones are kept and a portion is missing. The data show about 1,900 clones, with approximately 90% seen just once and about 5% held by the top ten. Sequencing was carried out using tumor tissue from Merkel cell carcinoma. The receptors come from a human donor with Merkel cell carcinoma.

The chain is built from TRBV28 and TRBJ1-2; maybe TRBD1 (5 bases). V was clipped by 1 base and J by 7 bases, with 13 bases between them. Germline V gene data show CDR1 as MDHEN and CDR2 as SYDVKM. This CDR3 comprises 14 residues. CDR3 DNA sequence: TGTGCCAGCAGTTTATCACAGGACTTCGGTGGCTACACCTTC. Translation gives CASSLSQDFGGYTF.

This chain uses TRBV29-1 with TRBJ2-1; D may match TRBD1 or TRBD2 (6 bases each). The CDR3 spans 15 residues. Germline V gives CDR1 SQVTM, CDR2 ANQGSEA. Trimming removed 6 bases at V and 4 bases at J, with 19 bases between. As DNA, the CDR3 is TGCAGCGTCGACAGGACCACTAGCCGTTACAATGAGCAGTTCTTC. This gives the protein CSVDRTTSRYNEQFF.

This clone was seen once. The genes are TRBV1 and TRBJ1-5; the DNA was not compared with TRBD1, the D call given in the table. TRBV1 is annotated as a pseudogene. The CDR3 extends over 16 amino acids. CDR3 in amino acids: CTSRLPGHTADQPQHF. The CDR3 nucleotides are TGCACCAGCAGACTCCCGGGACACACGGCAGATCAGCCCCAGCATTTT.

A note on this clone: The junction and the germline gene differ at one end; a read error may be behind it. The rearrangement links TRBV7-7 to TRBJ1-5; no definite D call. This CDR3 has 12 residues. Germline V gene sequence: CDR1 SSHAT, CDR2 FNYEAQ (reference sequence). DNA for the CDR3: TGCGCTGTTGGGAATTCCGGTCAGCCCCAGCATTTT. As protein: CAVGNSGQPQHF.

The chain recombines TRBV29-1 with TRBJ2-1; no definite D call. Between the trimmed V and J ends, which lost 4 bases and 6 bases, there was a span of 7 bases. Germline V gives CDR1 SQVTM, CDR2 ANQGSEA. The CDR3 extends over 11 amino acids. The CDR3 DNA reads as TGCAGCGTTGGGACGGGCAATGAGCAGTTCTTC. As protein: CSVGTGNEQFF.

The chain employs TRBV30 and TRBJ1-2, with a tentative D call TRBD1 (5 bases). The CDR3 is made up of 12 amino acids. Trimming removed 8 bases at V and 0 bases at J, with 10 bases between. CDR1 is GTSNPN and CDR2 is SVGIG in the germline V gene (reference sequence). CDR3 amino acids: CAGTGTNYGYTF. CDR3 sequence (DNA): TGTGCCGGGACGGGGACTAACTATGGCTACACCTTC.

J is TRBJ1-1 and V is TRBV27; 9 nucleotides line up with TRBD1. This CDR3 region has 16 residues. The V gene's germline CDR1 is MNHEY and CDR2 SMNVEV (reference sequence). J was trimmed by 6 bases and V by 0 bases; bases with no gene match: 8. CDR3 amino acids: CASSLSIGDREAEAFF. The CDR3 coding sequence is TGTGCCAGCAGTTTATCTATAGGGGACAGGGAGGCTGAAGCTTTCTTT.

V gene TRBV28 combines with J gene TRBJ1-5, with a weak D call TRBD1 (6 bases). V was clipped by 5 bases and J by 5 bases, with 16 bases between them. The CDR3 covers 15 residues. Germline V gene lookup returns CDR1 MDHEN and CDR2 SYDVKM. CDR3 protein: CASSTPGGPHQPQHF. In nucleotides, the CDR3 is TGTGCCAGCAGTACCCCGGGGGGCCCCCATCAGCCCCAGCATTTT.

The V and J genes are TRBV14 and TRBJ2-7; 11 bases map to TRBD2. Unmatched junction bases numbered 4, after V lost 4 bases and J lost 2 bases. Germline V gene sequence: CDR1 SGHDN, CDR2 FVKESK. The CDR3 is 15 amino acids. The CDR3 loop reads CASSRGLAGPYEQYF. CDR3 nucleotide sequence: TGTGCCAGCAGCCGTGGACTAGCGGGCCCCTACGAGCAGTACTTC.

This clone was picked up one time. The CDR3 DNA follows: TGTGCCAGCAGTTTAGGGGACACAGATACGCAGTATTTT. Amino acid sequence: CASSLGDTDTQYF. The chain employs TRBV28 and TRBJ2-3; D call uncertain. The CDR3 runs 13 residues. Trimming removed 2 bases from V and 2 bases from J, with 5 bases in between. Germline-derived CDR1 and CDR2 are MDHEN and SYDVKM.

The rearrangement joins TRBV5-1 to TRBJ2-1; 8 bases fit TRBD2. The CDR3 extends over 13 amino acids. From germline, CDR1 is SGHRS and CDR2 YFSETQ. With 4 bases clipped from V and 6 bases from J, the junction kept 3 bases outside the gene matches. DNA of the CDR3: TGCGCCAGCAGCCCGACTAGCGCCAATGAGCAGTTCTTC. Amino acid sequence: CASSPTSANEQFF.

The chain has TRBV7-2 and TRBJ2-3, with D uncertain. From germline, CDR1 is SGHTA and CDR2 FQGNSA. This CDR3 comprises 12 residues. The germline V and J ends were trimmed by 4 bases and 2 bases, with 4 bases remaining between them. The CDR3 sequence is CASSSFTDTQYF. In DNA form, the CDR3 reads TGTGCCAGCAGCTCATTCACAGATACGCAGTATTTT.

With regard to this clone: At one boundary the junction diverges from the germline segment, which might be a read error. The chain joins TRBV7-8 to TRBJ1-1; D call uncertain. Germline V gene data show CDR1 as SGHVS and CDR2 as FQNEAQ. This CDR3 is 13 amino acids long. The CDR3 sequence is CASSWLMNTEACF. The CDR3 DNA sequence: TGTGCCAGCAGCTGGCTCATGAACACTGAAGCTTGCTTT.

The rearrangement uses TRBV6-1 and TRBJ2-2; a weak D match, TRBD1 (5 bases). The CDR3 spans 14 residues. CDR1 MNHNS and CDR2 SASEGT come from the germline V gene. V was pared by 6 bases and J by 7 bases, with 15 bases between. CDR3 sequence: CASRDIGSGGELFF. CDR3 DNA sequence: TGTGCCAGCAGGGACATCGGGTCAGGCGGGGAGCTGTTTTTT.

The chain combines TRBV11-2 with TRBJ2-1, with 9 bases fitting TRBD2. V trimming: 7 bases; J trimming: 0 bases; junction bases outside the gene matches: 13. CDR1 SGHAT and CDR2 FQNNGV come from the germline V gene. This CDR3 is 18 amino acids long. CDR3 nucleotide sequence: TGTGCCAGCATGGTGGTAGCGGGAGATGGGAGCTCCTACAATGAGCAGTTCTTC. This translates into CASMVVAGDGSSYNEQFF.

This clone was seen just once. CDR3 sequence reads: CASRSEEGQYF. Written as DNA, the CDR3 is TGCGCCAGCAGGTCAGAGGAGGGCCAGTACTTC. The rearrangement links TRBV5-1 to TRBJ2-5; tentatively, D is TRBD2 (6 bases). V was cut by 5 bases and J by 10 bases, with 12 bases left in between. Germline CDR1 is SGHRS and CDR2 is YFSETQ. This CDR3 spans 11 amino acids.

This chain joins TRBV5-1 and TRBJ1-2; a possible D gene is TRBD1 (6 bases). Germline CDR1 reads SGHRS; CDR2 reads YFSETQ. The length of the CDR3 is 16 residues. The V end lost 0 bases, the J end lost 5 bases, and 17 bases lay between the germline ends. CDR3 residues: CASSLAGGGAGYGYTF. For the CDR3, the DNA is TGCGCCAGCAGCTTGGCTGGGGGGGGCGCGGGGTATGGCTACACCTTC.

The rearrangement links TRBV5-4 to TRBJ2-1; 11 nucleotides line up with TRBD2. Looked up from germline, CDR1 is SGHNT and CDR2 is YYREEE (reference sequence). V shed 6 bases and J 7 bases; nucleotides not matched to a gene: 15. The length of the CDR3 is 17 residues. The CDR3 region has the DNA TGTGCCAGCACCTCGTTAGCGGGAGGGTGGCGAAGTAATGAGCAGTTCTTC. It codes for CASTSLAGGWRSNEQFF.

V gene TRBV18 combines with J gene TRBJ2-3; a weak D match, TRBD1 (6 bases). The V and J ends lost 5 bases and 4 bases respectively, with 16 bases between them. Germline CDR1 is KGHSH and CDR2 is LQKENI. This CDR3 region has 15 residues. The CDR3 sequence is CASSSTNGQSDTQYF. As DNA, the CDR3 is TGTGCCAGCTCATCGACGAACGGACAGTCAGATACGCAGTATTTT.

The genes are TRBV6-5 and TRBJ1-4; 7 bases match TRBD1. Trimming took 0 bases from V and 8 from J; bases not matched to a gene: 6. Germline-derived CDR1 and CDR2 are MNHEY and SVGAGI. The CDR3 totals 15 residues. The CDR3 protein is CASSYSGGIGEKLFF. Written as DNA, the CDR3 is TGTGCCAGCAGTTACTCAGGGGGCATCGGGGAAAAACTGTTTTTT.

The V and J genes are TRBV5-6 and TRBJ2-7; 11 bases match TRBD2. V gave up 2 bases and J gave up 4 bases; unmatched junction bases: 5. CDR3 length: 15 amino acids. Germline CDR1 SGHDT, CDR2 YYEEEE. This chain's CDR3 is CASSFRLAGYYEQYF. The CDR3 nucleotides read TGTGCCAGCAGCTTCCGACTAGCGGGGTATTACGAGCAGTACTTC.

The V and J genes are TRBV11-1 and TRBJ1-1; 7 bases align to TRBD1. The germline V gene has CDR1 SGHAT and CDR2 FQDESV (reference sequence). CDR3 size: 15 residues. V lost 0 bases and J lost 4; bases outside the gene matches: 5. CDR3 protein: CASSLAQGGGTEAFF. CDR3 sequence (DNA): TGTGCCAGCAGCTTAGCTCAGGGGGGAGGCACTGAAGCTTTCTTT.

The chain employs TRBV5-5 and TRBJ2-2; 8 positions match TRBD2. Per the germline V gene, CDR1 is SGHKS and CDR2 is YYEKEE (reference sequence). The CDR3 has 16 amino acids. J lost 3 bases, V lost 2 bases, and 6 bases had no gene match. As DNA, the CDR3 is TGTGCCAGCAGCTTCCGGGGGGGCGGGGACACCGGGGAGCTGTTTTTT. Residues: CASSFRGGGDTGELFF.

The V call is TRBV9, the J call TRBJ2-7; 7 nucleotides match TRBD2. CDR1 is SGDLS and CDR2 is YYNGEE in the germline V gene. Germline trimming cut 3 bases from V and 5 bases from J; bases unmatched to any gene: 23. The CDR3 loop spans 19 amino acids. In DNA form, the CDR3 reads TGTGCCAGCAGCGGGGGACGGGGGGAGGGCCACCTAAGAACTCACGAGCAGTACTTC. Its protein is CASSGGRGEGHLRTHEQYF. The variable domain in full, completed from reference TRBV9 and TRBJ2-7, reads DSGVTQTPKHLITATGQRVTLRCSPRSGDLSVYWYQQSLDQGLQFLIQYYNGEERAKGNILERFSAQQFPDLHSELNLSSLELGDSALYFCASSGGRGEGHLRTHEQYFGPGTRLTVT.

The chain joins TRBV4-1 to TRBJ2-7; D not certain. This CDR3 comprises 12 residues. The germline gives CDR1 MGHRA, CDR2 YSYEKL. V lost 2 bases and J 5 bases, leaving 7 bases between the germline ends. CDR3: CASSQRANEQYF. Here the CDR3 DNA reads TGCGCCAGCAGCCAACGGGCTAACGAGCAGTACTTC.